This passage covers 18 T cell receptor beta chains from one sample sequenced in a study of T cell responses to AZD1222 COVID-19 vaccine (dated by TCRdb to about 2021). The time point label on this specimen signifies: baseline before first vaccination. Libraries were constructed by the immunoSEQ multiplex PCR assay. Held by TCRdb, this immuneACCESS table contains in-frame sequences only and omits some clones. Under half of the omission traces to an unresolved V gene where checked; the cause of the rest is unknown. The sample records about 100,000 clones, less than 90% of which are singletons. The top ten clonotypes cover 16% of the sample. The specimen was peripheral blood, collected on day 0 of AZD1222 vaccination. Source of these receptors: an adult in good health.

The V gene is TRBV5-1, the J gene TRBJ2-3, with TRBD1 matching over 10 bases. The germline V gene encodes CDR1 SGHRS and CDR2 YFSETQ. The CDR3 covers 15 residues. J lost 2 bases, V lost 3 bases, and 3 bases had no gene match. The CDR3 coding sequence is TGCGCCAGCAGCTCGGGACAGGGGCTCACAGATACGCAGTATTTT. Encoded protein: CASSSGQGLTDTQYF.

The chain uses TRBV21-1 and TRBJ2-2; the D call TRBD2 from the table was never checked on the DNA. TRBV21-1 is a known pseudogene. This CDR3 spans 19 amino acids. The CDR3 DNA is TGTGCCAGCAGCCGCTCCGGGGCTAGCGGGAAGACGAACACCGGGGAGCTGTTTTTT. This codes for CASSRSGASGKTNTGELFF.

This sequence joins TRBV19 and TRBJ1-2; 8 nucleotides match TRBD1. The CDR3 consists of 14 residues. Per the germline V gene, CDR1 is LNHDA and CDR2 is SQIVND (reference sequence). J was trimmed by 0 bases and V by 5 bases; bases with no gene match: 2. The CDR3 nucleotides are TGTGCCAGTAGTTCGACAGGGGCTAACTATGGCTACACCTTC. Amino acid sequence: CASSSTGANYGYTF.

This clone turned up a few times. The rearrangement links TRBV4-2 to TRBJ2-1, with 8 bases identical to TRBD2. The J segment lost 4 bases and the V segment lost 1 base, leaving 9 bases of the junction unmatched. This CDR3 is 17 amino acids long. CDR1 is LGHNA and CDR2 is YNFKEQ in the germline V gene. The CDR3 sequence is CASSQGAAGESYNEQFF. CDR3 nucleotide sequence: TGTGCCAGCAGCCAAGGGGCAGCGGGAGAGAGTTACAATGAGCAGTTCTTC.

The chain links TRBV19 to TRBJ1-5, with 7 bases aligning to TRBD1. Germline loops: CDR1 LNHDA, CDR2 SQIVND (reference sequence). J lost 5 bases, V lost 4 bases, and 14 bases had no gene match. The CDR3 runs 17 residues. The CDR3 nucleotides read TGTGCCAGTAGTAAATTCTTGGGAGGGGGCGAGGATCAGCCCCAGCATTTT. Translated, it gives CASSKFLGGGEDQPQHF.

This clone came up once. The CDR3 is CASEQTGQISRPQHF. CDR3 sequence (DNA): TGTGCCAGCGAGCAGACGGGACAGATAAGTAGGCCCCAGCATTTT. V gene TRBV19 combines with J gene TRBJ1-5; 7 positions agree with TRBD1. Germline-derived CDR1 and CDR2 are LNHDA and SQIVND (reference sequence). V lost 9 bases, J lost 9 bases, and 17 bases stayed unmatched. The CDR3 runs to 15 residues.

The table lists this clone with a count of one. This sequence joins TRBV28 and TRBJ1-3, with D unresolved. CDR3 length equals 15 residues. Germline values: CDR1 MDHEN, CDR2 SYDVKM. V lost 3 bases and J lost 0, with 9 bases in between. The CDR3 loop is CASSFRRLSGNTIYF. The CDR3 bases are TGTGCCAGCAGTTTTCGGCGCCTCTCTGGAAACACCATATATTTT.

This sequence joins TRBV7-2 and TRBJ2-2, with D maybe TRBD2 (6 bases). The germline V gene encodes CDR1 SGHTA and CDR2 FQGNSA. The CDR3 runs to 15 residues. V lost 3 bases, J lost 0 bases, and 8 bases lay in between. The CDR3 here is CASSFRGTNTGELFF. DNA for the CDR3: TGTGCCAGCAGCTTTCGCGGGACGAACACCGGGGAGCTGTTTTTT. The whole variable domain, remainder taken from reference TRBV7-2 and TRBJ2-2, is GAGVSQSPSNKVTEKGKDVELRCDPISGHTALYWYRQSLGQGLEFLIYFQGNSAPDKSGLPSDRFSAERTGGSVSTLTIQRTQQEDSAVYLCASSFRGTNTGELFFGEGSRLTVL.

In its sample, this clone was seen a few times. V gene TRBV3-1 (or the pseudogene TRBV3-2) combines with J gene TRBJ2-5; no firm D call. Trimming stripped 1 base from V and 0 bases from J, with 9 bases between. The CDR3 has 15 residues. Germline V gene sequence: CDR1 LGHDT, CDR2 YNNKEL (reference sequence). CDR3 residues: CASSQAGPYQETQYF. The CDR3 bases are TGTGCCAGCAGCCAAGCAGGACCGTACCAAGAGACCCAGTACTTC.

DNA for the CDR3: TGCGCCAGCAGTATGGGACAGACCCCCTACGAGCAGTACTTC. Protein product: CASSMGQTPYEQYF. The chain joins TRBV10-1 to TRBJ2-7; 7 positions agree with TRBD1. Trimming removed 5 bases from V and 2 bases from J; junction bases left unmatched: 6. CDR3 size: 14 residues. CDR1 WNHNN and CDR2 SYGVQD come from the germline V gene (reference sequence).

V gene TRBV11-2 combines with J gene TRBJ2-1; TRBD1 matches at 8 bases. The CDR3 has 15 residues. With 4 bases clipped from V and 1 base from J, the junction kept 3 bases outside the gene matches. Germline values: CDR1 SGHAT, CDR2 FQNNGV. Here the CDR3 reads CASSSRQGSYNEQFF. CDR3 DNA sequence: TGTGCCAGCAGCTCTCGACAGGGGTCCTACAATGAGCAGTTCTTC.

The J gene is TRBJ1-4, the V gene TRBV12-3 or TRBV12-4, with D unclear. The CDR3 contains 11 residues. V lost 4 bases and J lost 8, with 5 bases in between. In DNA, the CDR3 is TGTGCCAGCAGTTCAGGCGAAAAACTGTTTTTT. This codes for CASSSGEKLFF.

Written as DNA, the CDR3 is TGTGCCAGCAGCCAACAGGGCTCGGCCGGGGAGCTGTTTTTT. This gives the protein CASSQQGSAGELFF. This sequence joins TRBV11-3 and TRBJ2-2, with D tentatively TRBD1 (6 bases). V lost 5 bases to trimming and J lost 6 bases, with 13 bases between them. CDR3 length: 14 amino acids. The V gene's germline CDR1 is SGHNT and CDR2 YENEEA.

This chain connects TRBV10-2 to TRBJ1-6; no firm D call. The CDR3 consists of 13 residues. Germline assignment: CDR1 WSHSY and CDR2 SAAADI. The germline V and J ends were trimmed by 2 bases and 7 bases, with 6 bases remaining between them. This CDR3 is CASSESWNSPLHF. CDR3 sequence (DNA): TGCGCCAGCAGTGAGAGTTGGAATTCACCCCTCCACTTT.

CDR3 nucleotide sequence: TGTGCCAGCAGCCCAGTGGGGGTAGGAAACACCATATATTTT. Amino acid sequence: CASSPVGVGNTIYF. The chain combines TRBV9 with TRBJ1-3; D is possibly TRBD1 (5 bases). The CDR3 is 14 amino acids. The V and J ends lost 4 bases and 4 bases respectively, with 12 bases between them. Per the germline V gene, CDR1 is SGDLS and CDR2 is YYNGEE.

The V gene is TRBV18, the J gene TRBJ2-7; no definite D call. The CDR3 has 15 residues. Deletions cut 3 bases from V and 2 bases from J, with 14 bases between. Germline values: CDR1 KGHSH, CDR2 LQKENI. The CDR3 DNA reads as TGTGCCAGCTCACCCTCGATGGGTGCTACCTACGAGCAGTACTTC. Translation: CASSPSMGATYEQYF.

This chain connects TRBV5-1 to TRBJ2-1; 7 bases agree with TRBD2. The CDR3 has 14 amino acids. CDR1 SGHRS and CDR2 YFSETQ come from the germline V gene. V lost 3 bases and J lost 6; bases outside the gene matches: 6. CDR3 sequence reads: CASSWDGRRNEQFF. The CDR3, as DNA: TGCGCCAGCAGCTGGGACGGGAGGCGCAATGAGCAGTTCTTC.

V and J are TRBV2 and TRBJ2-3; D gene ambiguous. Trimming shortened V by 5 bases and J by 5 bases, and 2 bases separated the two germline ends. The CDR3 is 10 amino acids. Germline V gene sequence: CDR1 SNHLY, CDR2 FYNNEI. The CDR3 DNA reads as TGTGCCAGCAGTCTAGATACGCAGTATTTT. Translating gives CASSLDTQYF.